The 8 T cell receptor beta chains below were found in one sample sequenced in a study of cytomegalovirus exposure and HLA in healthy donors. Use of 60 Vbeta and 13 Jbeta primers characterized the PCR. Some clones are missing from TCRdb's copy, which holds only in-frame ones; the method was immunoSEQ multiplex PCR. The sample holds about 120,000 clones, nearly 80% seen once. Source material: PBMCs. Receptors were obtained from a woman under 40 in good health and CMV-seropositive.

The genes are TRBV18 and TRBJ2-6, with TRBD1 identical over 7 bases. This CDR3 spans 15 amino acids. V lost 6 bases, J lost 4 bases, and 6 bases stayed unmatched. Germline V CDR1 and CDR2: KGHSH, LQKENI. CDR3 DNA: TGTGCCAGCTCTCGAGGGGGCGCGGGGGCCAACGTCCTGACTTTC. As protein: CASSRGGAGANVLTF.

Concerning this clone itself: At one of its ends the junction is not consistent with the germline gene, which may arise from a read error. V is TRBV7-9 and J is TRBJ2-1; D is possibly TRBD1 (5 bases). The CDR3 consists of 17 residues. Germline CDR1 reads SEHNR; CDR2 reads FQNEAQ (reference sequence). Here the CDR3 DNA reads TGTTCCAGCAGCTTAATGACAGAGCGTCGGCCCTACAATGAGCAGTTCTTC. Protein sequence: CSSSLMTERRPYNEQFF.

This rearrangement joins TRBV29-1 to TRBJ2-5; 7 positions agree with TRBD1. The J call may be wrong; the DNA end is better matched by TRBJ2-7. Germline CDR1 and CDR2: SQVTM and ANQGSEA. CDR3 length equals 15 residues. The CDR3 reads CSVEGQGRGFYEQYF. The CDR3 DNA reads as TGCAGCGTTGAAGGGCAAGGCAGGGGGTTCTACGAGCAGTACTTC.

The V call is TRBV2, the J call TRBJ1-2, with D possibly TRBD1 on 6 matching bases. Trimming left V 8 bases short and J 7 bases short, with 20 bases between. The CDR3 runs 14 residues. Germline V gene data show CDR1 as SNHLY and CDR2 as FYNNEI. For the CDR3, the DNA is TGTGCCAGCCGCCTATCAGGGGCTCTCAGTGGCTACACCTTC. The encoded protein is CASRLSGALSGYTF.

This clone occurred a few times. The chain recombines TRBV7-2 with TRBJ2-5, with 7 bases identical to TRBD1. This CDR3 is built from 14 residues. Per the germline V gene, CDR1 is SGHTA and CDR2 is FQGNSA. The ends lost 4 bases at V and 3 bases at J; junction bases unmatched: 5. The CDR3: CASSSNRGKETQYF. The CDR3 region has the DNA TGTGCCAGCAGCTCTAACAGGGGAAAAGAGACCCAGTACTTC. The whole variable domain, filled in from reference TRBV7-2 and TRBJ2-5, reads GAGVSQSPSNKVTEKGKDVELRCDPISGHTALYWYRQSLGQGLEFLIYFQGNSAPDKSGLPSDRFSAERTGGSVSTLTIQRTQQEDSAVYLCASSSNRGKETQYFGPGTRLLVL.

This clone was seen only a few times. This chain uses TRBV10-3 with TRBJ2-2; 15 nucleotides line up with TRBD2. Germline V gene sequence: CDR1 ENHRY, CDR2 SYGVKD. With 6 bases clipped from V and 4 bases from J, the junction kept 9 bases outside the gene matches. The CDR3 consists of 18 residues. This chain's CDR3 is CAIRSGLAGGPGTGELFF. In DNA form, the CDR3 reads TGTGCCATCAGGTCTGGACTAGCGGGGGGGCCGGGCACCGGGGAGCTGTTTTTT.

CDR3 DNA: TGTGCCAGCAGTGCCGACAGTAGCAATCAGCCCCAGCATTTT. This translates into CASSADSSNQPQHF. The rearrangement uses TRBV6-1 and TRBJ1-5, with D perhaps TRBD1 (5 bases). The CDR3 runs 14 residues. Trimming removed 4 bases at V and 0 bases at J, with 7 bases between. Germline assignment: CDR1 MNHNS and CDR2 SASEGT.

This rearrangement joins TRBV4-3 to TRBJ2-2; 7 bases line up with TRBD2. With V trimmed by 0 bases and J by 5 bases, 9 bases remained unmatched. This CDR3 spans 17 amino acids. Germline CDR1 LGHNA, CDR2 YSLEER. CDR3 region: CASSQDPVGRGTGELFF. The CDR3 region has the DNA TGCGCCAGCAGCCAAGATCCCGTAGGGCGGGGGACCGGGGAGCTGTTTTTT.